These T cell receptor beta chains were read from a single sample in a study of blood T cell repertoires in COVID-19. Sequencing was performed with immunoSEQ multiplex PCR; in TCRdb, only in-frame clones are kept and a portion is missing. The table has 350,000 or so clones, around 89% seen once. The specimen sequenced was peripheral blood. The receptors stem from a man in his late teens or twenties with active or convalescent COVID-19. CDR3s include the opening cysteine and the closing phenylalanine or tryptophan. A D gene is named only where the DNA matches it firmly. Clone size is given for some rows only: seen once, a few or many times, or a class if the clone is expanded.

>TRBV5-6|.|TRBJ2-2|.
CASSGLDPGELFF
TGTGCCAGCTCAGGGCTTGATCCCGGGGAGCTGTTTTTT
>TRBV6-1|.|TRBJ1-5|TRBD1
CASSDLTGHSNQPQHF
TGTGCCAGCAGTGACCTGACAGGGCATAGCAATCAGCCCCAGCATTTT
>TRBV10-3|.|TRBJ1-4|.
CAISALVNEKLFF
TGTGCCATCAGTGCTTTAGTGAATGAAAAACTGTTTTTT
>TRBV2|few|TRBJ2-7|.
CASSEEGSGGYEQYF
TGTGCCAGCAGTGAAGAGGGGTCAGGCGGATACGAGCAGTACTTC
>TRBV15|.|TRBJ1-1|.
CATSRDLKGLNTEAFF
TGTGCCACCAGCAGAGATCTAAAGGGGTTGAACACTGAAGCTTTCTTT
>TRBV5-4|.|TRBJ2-5|.
CASSLAVTGYQETQYF
TGTGCCAGCAGCTTGGCCGTTACAGGGTACCAAGAGACCCAGTACTTC
>TRBV3-1/TRBV3-2|.|TRBJ1-5|.
CASSQGSGSNQPQHF
TGTGCCAGCAGCCAAGGGTCCGGTAGCAATCAGCCCCAGCATTTT
>TRBV19|.|TRBJ1-1|.
CASSIGGMNTEAFF
TGTGCCAGTAGTATCGGCGGGATGAACACTGAAGCTTTCTTT
>TRBV3-1/TRBV3-2|.|TRBJ1-2|TRBD1
CASSQDRGIYGYTF
TGTGCCAGCAGCCAGGACAGGGGCATATATGGCTACACCTTC
>TRBV18|.|TRBJ2-3|TRBD1
CASSPLDRVTDTQYF
TGTGCCAGCTCACCATTGGACAGGGTCACAGATACGCAGTATTTT
>TRBV10-3|.|TRBJ2-7|.
CAISESPAGGGQYF
TGTGCCATCAGTGAGTCACCGGCTGGAGGAGGGCAGTACTTC
>TRBV7-2|.|TRBJ1-1|.
CASSLDRNIEAFF
TGTGCCAGCAGCCTTGATAGAAATATCGAAGCTTTCTTT